These T cell receptor beta chains were read from a single sample in a study of blood T cell repertoires in COVID-19. The method was immunoSEQ multiplex PCR; TCRdb's version includes in-frame clones alone and lacks a portion of them. The sample lists approximately 150,000 clones, more than 75% occurring once. Sequencing was carried out using peripheral blood. Receptors originate from a man aged 55 to 69 with acute or convalescent COVID-19. The CDR3 runs from the conserved cysteine through the conserved F or W. D genes are given only for firm matches. Clone sizes are given selectively: once, few, many, or a class where the clone is expanded.

v_gene: TRBV2
j_gene: TRBJ2-7
len: 16
d_gene: TRBD1
abundance: few
CDR3aa: CASSDLDRGRPYEQYF
CDR3nt: TGTGCCAGCAGTGATTTGGACAGGGGACGACCCTACGAGCAGTACTTC

v_gene: TRBV3-1/TRBV3-2
j_gene: TRBJ1-1
len: 15
d_gene: TRBD1
abundance: .
CDR3aa: CASSQGQAGGTEAFF
CDR3nt: TGTGCCAGCAGCCAGGGACAGGCTGGGGGAACTGAAGCTTTCTTT

v_gene: TRBV27
j_gene: TRBJ2-1
len: 17
d_gene: TRBD2
abundance: .
CDR3aa: CASSLPRLAGVYNEQFF
CDR3nt: TGTGCCAGCAGTTTACCCAGACTAGCGGGAGTATACAATGAGCAGTTCTTC

v_gene: TRBV25-1
j_gene: TRBJ1-5
len: 13
d_gene: .
abundance: .
CDR3aa: CASSLGPNQPQHF
CDR3nt: TGTGCCAGCAGTTTGGGGCCCAATCAGCCCCAGCATTTT

v_gene: TRBV30
j_gene: TRBJ2-5
len: 16
d_gene: .
abundance: .
CDR3aa: CAWGVGGRYHSETQYF
CDR3nt: TGTGCCTGGGGGGTTGGAGGGCGGTACCATTCAGAGACCCAGTACTTC

v_gene: TRBV28
j_gene: TRBJ2-7
len: 15
d_gene: TRBD2
abundance: .
CDR3aa: CASSQQGLAGGEQYF
CDR3nt: TGTGCCAGCAGTCAACAAGGACTAGCTGGAGGAGAGCAGTACTTC

v_gene: TRBV20-1
j_gene: TRBJ1-2
len: 11
d_gene: .
abundance: .
CDR3aa: CSANGEYGYTF
CDR3nt: TGCAGTGCTAATGGGGAGTATGGCTACACCTTC

v_gene: TRBV18
j_gene: TRBJ2-2
len: 16
d_gene: .
abundance: once
CDR3aa: CASSPLGGQGTGELFF
CDR3nt: TGTGCCAGCTCACCATTGGGTGGCCAGGGCACCGGGGAGCTGTTTTTT

v_gene: TRBV28
j_gene: TRBJ1-2
len: 14
d_gene: .
abundance: .
CDR3aa: CASNQTPGRAGYTF
CDR3nt: TGTGCCAGCAACCAAACCCCGGGCAGGGCGGGCTACACCTTC

v_gene: TRBV19
j_gene: TRBJ2-7
len: 15
d_gene: TRBD2
abundance: .
CDR3aa: CASTPTSGGLGKQYF
CDR3nt: TGTGCCAGTACCCCGACTAGCGGAGGCCTAGGGAAGCAGTACTTC

v_gene: TRBV27
j_gene: TRBJ1-5
len: 15
d_gene: TRBD1
abundance: .
CDR3aa: CASSLSGQGHQPQHF
CDR3nt: TGTGCCAGCAGTTTATCGGGACAGGGACACCAGCCCCAGCATTTT

v_gene: TRBV30
j_gene: TRBJ2-3
len: 12
d_gene: .
abundance: .
CDR3aa: CAWTGISDTQYF
CDR3nt: TGTGCCTGGACAGGGATCTCTGATACGCAGTATTTT

v_gene: TRBV9
j_gene: TRBJ2-5
len: 14
d_gene: .
abundance: .
CDR3aa: CASSSGLDKETQYF
CDR3nt: TGTGCCAGCAGCTCGGGACTGGATAAAGAGACCCAGTACTTC

v_gene: TRBV12-3/TRBV12-4
j_gene: TRBJ2-7
len: 13
d_gene: TRBD1
abundance: .
CDR3aa: CASSRTGGYEQYF
CDR3nt: TGTGCCAGCAGTCGGACAGGAGGCTACGAGCAGTACTTC

v_gene: TRBV28
j_gene: TRBJ2-7
len: 12
d_gene: .
abundance: .
CDR3aa: CASRQGTYEQYF
CDR3nt: TGTGCCAGCAGACAGGGAACCTACGAGCAGTACTTC

v_gene: TRBV12-3/TRBV12-4
j_gene: TRBJ2-1
len: 13
d_gene: .
abundance: .
CDR3aa: CASSLGHYNEQFF
CDR3nt: TGTGCCAGCAGCTTAGGACACTACAATGAGCAGTTCTTC

v_gene: TRBV6-6
j_gene: TRBJ2-1
len: 15
d_gene: TRBD2
abundance: .
CDR3aa: CASSGGVAGVNEQFF
CDR3nt: TGTGCCAGCAGCGGAGGGGTAGCGGGAGTTAATGAGCAGTTCTTC

v_gene: TRBV10-3
j_gene: TRBJ2-5
len: 18
d_gene: TRBD2
abundance: .
CDR3aa: CAISDTGTSGLGGETQYF
CDR3nt: TGTGCCATCAGCGACACCGGGACTAGCGGACTTGGAGGAGAGACCCAGTACTTC

v_gene: TRBV18
j_gene: TRBJ2-7
len: 13
d_gene: TRBD1
abundance: once
CDR3aa: CASSPGQGREQYF
CDR3nt: TGTGCCAGCTCACCTGGACAGGGGAGAGAGCAGTACTTC

v_gene: TRBV19
j_gene: TRBJ2-7
len: 14
d_gene: TRBD2
abundance: .
CDR3aa: CASSPRGESYEQYF
CDR3nt: TGTGCCAGTAGCCCTCGGGGGGAATCCTACGAGCAGTACTTC

v_gene: TRBV15
j_gene: TRBJ2-5
len: 13
d_gene: .
abundance: .
CDR3aa: CATRIPGTETQYF
CDR3nt: TGTGCCACCAGGATTCCGGGAACGGAGACCCAGTACTTC

v_gene: TRBV4-1
j_gene: TRBJ1-2
len: 14
d_gene: TRBD1
abundance: once
CDR3aa: CASSQDQGAGGYTF
CDR3nt: TGCGCCAGCAGCCAAGATCAGGGGGCTGGGGGCTACACCTTC

v_gene: TRBV28
j_gene: TRBJ2-5
len: 17
d_gene: TRBD2
abundance: many
CDR3aa: CASSFSTSGSYQETQYF
CDR3nt: TGTGCCAGCAGTTTTAGTACTAGCGGGAGTTACCAAGAGACCCAGTACTTC

v_gene: TRBV5-5
j_gene: TRBJ2-5
len: 15
d_gene: .
abundance: .
CDR3aa: CASSLVPGAGETQYF
CDR3nt: TGTGCCAGCAGCTTGGTCCCAGGGGCAGGTGAGACCCAGTACTTC

v_gene: TRBV27
j_gene: TRBJ1-2
len: 16
d_gene: .
abundance: .
CDR3aa: CASSLSPRAGNYGYTF
CDR3nt: TGTGCCAGCAGTTTATCGCCGCGTGCGGGAAACTATGGCTACACCTTC

v_gene: TRBV14
j_gene: TRBJ2-1
len: 18
d_gene: TRBD2
abundance: .
CDR3aa: CASSLLGLAGGSHNEQFF
CDR3nt: TGTGCCAGCAGCCTCCTAGGACTAGCGGGAGGAAGCCACAATGAGCAGTTCTTC

v_gene: TRBV11-2
j_gene: TRBJ2-3
len: 16
d_gene: TRBD2
abundance: .
CDR3aa: CASNLQGLAAGGTQYF
CDR3nt: TGTGCCAGCAACCTGCAGGGACTAGCGGCCGGTGGTACGCAGTATTTT

v_gene: TRBV3-1/TRBV3-2
j_gene: TRBJ2-7
len: 17
d_gene: TRBD2
abundance: .
CDR3aa: CASSRPGLANSRGEQYF
CDR3nt: TGTGCCAGCAGCCGACCGGGACTAGCGAACAGCCGCGGGGAGCAGTACTTC

v_gene: TRBV10-3
j_gene: TRBJ1-2
len: 12
d_gene: TRBD1
abundance: few
CDR3aa: CAIRGQADGYTF
CDR3nt: TGTGCCATCAGAGGACAGGCGGATGGCTACACCTTC

v_gene: TRBV19
j_gene: TRBJ2-7
len: 16
d_gene: .
abundance: .
CDR3aa: CASSITTDMTFYEQYF
CDR3nt: TGTGCCAGTAGTATTACGACAGATATGACTTTCTACGAGCAGTACTTC

v_gene: TRBV6-5
j_gene: TRBJ2-5
len: 14
d_gene: TRBD1
abundance: .
CDR3aa: CASRPTGLRETQYF
CDR3nt: TGTGCCAGCAGGCCGACAGGGTTAAGGGAGACCCAGTACTTC

v_gene: TRBV6-5
j_gene: TRBJ2-1
len: 15
d_gene: .
abundance: .
CDR3aa: CASNPSASDVNEQFF
CDR3nt: TGTGCCAGCAACCCCTCGGCTAGCGACGTCAATGAGCAGTTCTTC

v_gene: TRBV25-1
j_gene: TRBJ1-1
len: 13
d_gene: .
abundance: .
CDR3aa: CASRGLGNTEAFF
CDR3nt: TGTGCCAGCAGGGGGCTTGGGAACACTGAAGCTTTCTTT

v_gene: TRBV28
j_gene: TRBJ2-7
len: 14
d_gene: TRBD2
abundance: .
CDR3aa: CATGTSGRGDEQYF
CDR3nt: TGTGCCACCGGGACTAGCGGGAGGGGAGACGAGCAGTACTTC

v_gene: TRBV7-9
j_gene: TRBJ1-1
len: 15
d_gene: TRBD1
abundance: .
CDR3aa: CASSQPQGVNTEAFF
CDR3nt: TGCGCCAGCAGCCAACCCCAGGGGGTGAACACTGAAGCTTTCTTT

v_gene: TRBV29-1
j_gene: TRBJ2-1
len: 16
d_gene: TRBD2
abundance: .
CDR3aa: CSVEVGQTSGSNEQFF
CDR3nt: TGCAGCGTTGAAGTGGGACAGACTAGCGGGAGCAATGAGCAGTTCTTC

v_gene: TRBV7-6
j_gene: TRBJ2-3
len: 13
d_gene: TRBD2
abundance: .
CDR3aa: CASRPTSSDTQYF
CDR3nt: TGTGCCAGCAGGCCGACTAGCTCAGATACGCAGTATTTT

v_gene: TRBV15
j_gene: TRBJ2-7
len: 15
d_gene: .
abundance: .
CDR3aa: CATSRGGTTSYEQYF
CDR3nt: TGTGCCACCAGCAGAGGTGGGACAACCTCCTACGAGCAGTACTTC

v_gene: TRBV19
j_gene: TRBJ1-3
len: 14
d_gene: .
abundance: .
CDR3aa: CASSTSGGRNTIYF
CDR3nt: TGTGCCAGTAGCACCTCGGGCGGGAGAAACACCATATATTTT

v_gene: TRBV11-2
j_gene: TRBJ2-7
len: 16
d_gene: TRBD1
abundance: .
CDR3aa: CASSLEWDRNYYEQYF
CDR3nt: TGTGCCAGCAGCTTAGAATGGGACAGGAATTACTACGAGCAGTACTTC

v_gene: TRBV27
j_gene: TRBJ1-6
len: 16
d_gene: .
abundance: .
CDR3aa: CASSTGFRSYNSPLHF
CDR3nt: TGTGCCAGCAGCACAGGTTTTCGCTCCTATAATTCACCCCTCCACTTT

v_gene: TRBV5-4
j_gene: TRBJ2-1
len: 13
d_gene: .
abundance: .
CDR3aa: CASSLGTSGEQFF
CDR3nt: TGTGCCAGCAGCCTAGGGACTTCTGGTGAGCAGTTCTTC

v_gene: TRBV30
j_gene: TRBJ2-3
len: 16
d_gene: TRBD2
abundance: .
CDR3aa: CAYGTSGSLFSDTQYF
CDR3nt: TGTGCCTATGGGACTAGCGGGAGTCTCTTCTCAGATACGCAGTATTTT

v_gene: TRBV9
j_gene: TRBJ2-1
len: 16
d_gene: .
abundance: .
CDR3aa: CASSVEEQSGYNEQFF
CDR3nt: TGTGCCAGCAGCGTAGAAGAGCAGAGCGGATACAATGAGCAGTTCTTC

v_gene: TRBV28
j_gene: TRBJ1-6
len: 13
d_gene: .
abundance: .
CDR3aa: CASSYLRREPLHF
CDR3nt: TGTGCCAGCAGTTACCTCCGCAGGGAACCCCTCCACTTT

v_gene: TRBV4-1
j_gene: TRBJ1-1
len: 11
d_gene: .
abundance: few
CDR3aa: CASSQDFEAFF
CDR3nt: TGCGCCAGCAGCCAAGACTTTGAAGCTTTCTTT

v_gene: TRBV6-5
j_gene: TRBJ1-6
len: 14
d_gene: .
abundance: once
CDR3aa: CASSSQANNSPLHF
CDR3nt: TGTGCCAGCAGTTCCCAGGCAAATAATTCACCCCTCCACTTT

v_gene: TRBV7-3
j_gene: TRBJ1-2
len: 13
d_gene: TRBD1
abundance: .
CDR3aa: CASSETGKSGYTF
CDR3nt: TGTGCCAGCAGCGAGACAGGGAAATCTGGCTACACCTTC

v_gene: TRBV7-2
j_gene: TRBJ2-1
len: 15
d_gene: TRBD2
abundance: .
CDR3aa: CASRFRLAGRYEQFF
CDR3nt: TGTGCCAGCAGATTCCGACTAGCGGGACGTTATGAGCAGTTCTTC

v_gene: TRBV7-2
j_gene: TRBJ2-2
len: 15
d_gene: .
abundance: few
CDR3aa: CASSTSQGGTGELFF
CDR3nt: TGTGCCAGCAGCACTTCTCAGGGGGGCACCGGGGAGCTGTTTTTT

v_gene: TRBV4-1
j_gene: TRBJ1-3
len: 16
d_gene: TRBD1
abundance: .
CDR3aa: CASSQVSRDRGNTIYF
CDR3nt: TGCGCCAGCAGCCAAGTGTCCCGGGACAGAGGAAACACCATATATTTT